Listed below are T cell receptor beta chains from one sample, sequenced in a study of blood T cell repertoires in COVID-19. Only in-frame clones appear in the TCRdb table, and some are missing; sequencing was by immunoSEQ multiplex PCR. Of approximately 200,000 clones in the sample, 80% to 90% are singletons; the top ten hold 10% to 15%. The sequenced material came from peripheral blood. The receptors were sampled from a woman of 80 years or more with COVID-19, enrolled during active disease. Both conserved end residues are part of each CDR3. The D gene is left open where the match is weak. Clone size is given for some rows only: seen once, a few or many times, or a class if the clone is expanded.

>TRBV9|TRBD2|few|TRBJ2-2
CASSPGGGGELFF
TGTGCCAGCAGCCCGGGGGGGGGCGGGGAGCTGTTTTTT
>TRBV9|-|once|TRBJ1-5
CASSVGSSNQPQHF
TGTGCCAGCAGCGTAGGGAGTAGCAATCAGCCCCAGCATTTT
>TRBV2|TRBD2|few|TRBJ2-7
CASSGLAGGEQYF
TGTGCCAGCAGTGGCCTAGCGGGAGGCGAGCAGTACTTC
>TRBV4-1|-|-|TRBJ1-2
CASSHEPGDTNYGYTF
TGCGCCAGCAGCCATGAACCAGGGGATACTAACTATGGCTACACCTTC
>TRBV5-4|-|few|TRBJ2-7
CASSSLGGLLSYEQYF
TGTGCCAGCAGCTCTCTAGGGGGATTGTTATCCTACGAGCAGTACTTC
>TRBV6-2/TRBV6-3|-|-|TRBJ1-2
CASSVGQRGDGYTF
TGTGCCAGCAGTGTCGGACAGAGAGGGGATGGCTACACCTTC
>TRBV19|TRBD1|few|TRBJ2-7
CASSNPRDRAKQYF
TGTGCCAGTAGTAACCCTCGGGACAGGGCAAAGCAGTACTTC
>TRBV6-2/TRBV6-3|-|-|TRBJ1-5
CASSYVGAHQPQHF
TGTGCCAGCAGTTACGTGGGGGCCCATCAGCCCCAGCATTTT
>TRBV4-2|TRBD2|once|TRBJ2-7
CASSQASGDILWYEQYF
TGTGCCAGCAGCCAAGCTAGCGGGGATATCCTATGGTACGAGCAGTACTTC
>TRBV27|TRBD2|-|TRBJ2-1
CASSSYRLANEQFF
TGTGCCAGCAGTTCCTATAGACTAGCGAATGAGCAGTTCTTC
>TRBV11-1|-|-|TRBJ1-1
CASSPRNRESEAFF
TGTGCCAGCAGCCCTAGGAACAGGGAATCTGAAGCTTTCTTT
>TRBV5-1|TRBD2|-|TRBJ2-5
CASSLLPAGEQTQYF
TGCGCCAGCAGCTTGTTACCAGCGGGGGAACAGACCCAGTACTTC
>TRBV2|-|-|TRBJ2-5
CASSKEYQETQYF
TGTGCCAGCAGTAAGGAGTACCAAGAGACCCAGTACTTC
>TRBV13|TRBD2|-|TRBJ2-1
CASSPTSDLSYNEQFF
TGTGCCAGCAGCCCGACTAGCGACCTTTCCTACAATGAGCAGTTCTTC
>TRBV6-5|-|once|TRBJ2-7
CASSYGLRGYEQYF
TGTGCCAGCAGTTACGGTCTCAGGGGATACGAGCAGTACTTC
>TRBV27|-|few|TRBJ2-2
CASSKWDTRLELFF
TGTGCCAGCAGCAAGTGGGACACCCGTTTGGAGCTGTTTTTT
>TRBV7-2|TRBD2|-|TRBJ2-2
CASSLFRGGENTGELFF
TGTGCCAGCAGCTTATTCCGGGGGGGAGAGAACACCGGGGAGCTGTTTTTT
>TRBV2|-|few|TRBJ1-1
CASSEGRAEAFF
TGTGCCAGCAGTGAGGGCAGGGCTGAAGCTTTCTTT
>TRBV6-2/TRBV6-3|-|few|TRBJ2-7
CASSSLDSSYEQYF
TGTGCCAGCAGTTCGCTGGACAGCTCCTACGAGCAGTACTTC
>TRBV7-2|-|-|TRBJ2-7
CASSLVVPSIEQYF
TGTGCCAGCAGCTTAGTAGTGCCTAGCATCGAGCAGTACTTC
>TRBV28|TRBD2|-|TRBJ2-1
CASSPSGPYNEQFF
TGTGCCAGCAGCCCTAGCGGGCCTTACAATGAGCAGTTCTTC
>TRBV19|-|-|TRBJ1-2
CASSAFGGEGNYGYTF
TGTGCCAGTAGTGCCTTCGGGGGGGAGGGTAACTATGGCTACACCTTC
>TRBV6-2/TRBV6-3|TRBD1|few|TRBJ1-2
CASSYYRRGLGYGYTF
TGTGCCAGCAGTTACTACCGCAGGGGGCTCGGCTATGGCTACACCTTC
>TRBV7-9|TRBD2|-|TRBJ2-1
CASSLPRLAGYNEQFF
TGTGCCAGCAGCTTACCAAGACTAGCGGGGTACAATGAGCAGTTCTTC
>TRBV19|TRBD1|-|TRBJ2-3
CASSMVGQGATDTQYF
TGTGCCAGTAGTATGGTAGGACAGGGGGCCACAGATACGCAGTATTTT
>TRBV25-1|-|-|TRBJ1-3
CASSDWTVRGNTIYF
TGTGCCAGCAGTGACTGGACAGTCCGTGGAAACACCATATATTTT
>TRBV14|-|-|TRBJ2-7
CASSPLTDVAPPQYF
TGTGCCAGCAGCCCATTGACAGATGTCGCCCCCCCTCAGTACTTC
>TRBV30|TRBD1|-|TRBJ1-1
CAWRAGQGTAFF
TGTGCCTGGAGGGCGGGACAGGGAACAGCTTTCTTT
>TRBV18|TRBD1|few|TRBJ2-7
CASSPRQGTYEQYF
TGTGCCAGCTCACCACGACAGGGGACTTACGAGCAGTACTTC
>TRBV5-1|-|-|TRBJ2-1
CASSLEGLAAGNMGGFF
TGCGCCAGCAGCTTGGAGGGTTTGGCGGCAGGGAATATGGGTGGTTTCTTC
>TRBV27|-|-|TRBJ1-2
CASSPTGTLSGYTF
TGTGCCAGCAGTCCTACAGGGACCCTTAGTGGCTACACCTTC
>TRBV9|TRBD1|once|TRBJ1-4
CASSVFEGAYEKLFF
TGTGCCAGCAGCGTATTCGAGGGGGCTTACGAAAAACTGTTTTTT
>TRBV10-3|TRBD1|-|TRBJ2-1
CAIKGQGGVNEQFF
TGTGCCATCAAAGGACAGGGGGGGGTCAATGAGCAGTTCTTC
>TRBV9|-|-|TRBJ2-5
CASSVISGLEETQYF
TGTGCCAGCAGCGTAATCTCAGGGTTGGAAGAGACCCAGTACTTC
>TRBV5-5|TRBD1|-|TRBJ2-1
CASSSTGAGYNEQFF
TGTGCCAGCAGCTCAACAGGGGCAGGGTACAATGAGCAGTTCTTC
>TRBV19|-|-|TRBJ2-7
CASSIAVNYEQYF
TGTGCCAGTAGTATCGCAGTTAACTACGAGCAGTACTTC
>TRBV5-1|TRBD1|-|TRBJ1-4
CASSSLLTGTDEKLFF
TGCGCCAGCAGCTCCCTCTTAACCGGGACAGATGAAAAACTGTTTTTT
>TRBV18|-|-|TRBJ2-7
CASSPSKGHQYEQYF
TGTGCCAGCTCACCAAGCAAAGGACATCAATACGAGCAGTACTTC
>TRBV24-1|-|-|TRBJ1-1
CATSDTKGVNTEAFF
TGTGCCACCAGTGATACAAAGGGGGTGAACACTGAAGCTTTCTTT
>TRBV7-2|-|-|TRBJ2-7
CASTWDSLGGYEQYF
TGTGCCAGCACCTGGGACAGCTTGGGAGGCTACGAGCAGTACTTC
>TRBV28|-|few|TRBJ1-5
CASRKTARVLSNQPQHF
TGTGCCAGCCGAAAAACCGCCAGGGTACTCAGCAATCAGCCCCAGCATTTT
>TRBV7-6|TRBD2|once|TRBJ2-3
CASSLGAGPRAGGPTDTQYF
TGTGCCAGCAGCTTGGGAGCCGGCCCGCGAGCGGGAGGGCCGACAGATACGCAGTATTTT
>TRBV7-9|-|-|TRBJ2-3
CASSLGVRVTQYF
TGTGCCAGCAGCTTAGGTGTGAGGGTTACGCAGTATTTT
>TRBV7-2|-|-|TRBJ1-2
CASSPRGGGIYGYTF
TGTGCCAGCAGCCCCCGTGGGGGGGGGATCTATGGCTACACCTTC
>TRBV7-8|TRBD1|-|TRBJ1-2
CASSLDRVFRSGYTF
TGTGCCAGCAGCTTGGACAGGGTTTTCAGGTCTGGCTACACCTTC
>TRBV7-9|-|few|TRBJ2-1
CASSLIRGQQFF
TGTGCCAGCAGCTTAATCAGGGGCCAGCAGTTCTTC
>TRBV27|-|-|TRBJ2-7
CASSSNYFLYEQYF
TGTGCCAGCAGCTCCAACTACTTCCTCTACGAGCAGTACTTC
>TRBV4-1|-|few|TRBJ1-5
CASSQDWGGRQPQHF
TGCGCCAGCAGCCAAGATTGGGGGGGAAGGCAGCCCCAGCATTTT
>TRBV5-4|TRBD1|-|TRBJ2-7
CASSSRDRGMYEQYF
TGTGCCAGCAGCTCCCGGGACAGGGGCATGTACGAGCAGTACTTC
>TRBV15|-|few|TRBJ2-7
CATSRDAWDTTYEQYF
TGTGCCACCAGCAGAGACGCCTGGGACACAACCTACGAGCAGTACTTC